The T cell receptor (beta chain) under discussion was sequenced for a study of control samples from healthy donors and cancer patients. Assay: immunoSEQ multiplex PCR; the TCRdb copy retains only in-frame clones and omits some. The data contain some 150,000 clones, over 85% of them singletons. Germline lookup yields CDR1 SGHRS and CDR2 YFSETQ. With 4 bases removed from V and 6 bases from J, the gap between germline ends came to 14 bases. This CDR3 is built from 14 residues. The chain is built from TRBV5-1 and TRBJ2-1; D gene uncertain. This TCR was sampled from a woman aged 60-70 years in good health. The sample consisted of blood. The CDR3 protein is CASSLSLGPNEQFF. DNA of the CDR3: TGCGCCAGCAGCCTGTCGCTTGGTCCCAATGAGCAGTTCTTC. The variable domain in full, completed from reference TRBV5-1 and TRBJ2-1, reads KAGVTQTPRYLIKTRGQQVTLSCSPISGHRSVSWYQQTPGQGLQFLFEYFSETQRNKGNFPGRFSGRQFSNSRSEMNVSTLELGDSALYLCASSLSLGPNEQFFGPGTRLTVL.